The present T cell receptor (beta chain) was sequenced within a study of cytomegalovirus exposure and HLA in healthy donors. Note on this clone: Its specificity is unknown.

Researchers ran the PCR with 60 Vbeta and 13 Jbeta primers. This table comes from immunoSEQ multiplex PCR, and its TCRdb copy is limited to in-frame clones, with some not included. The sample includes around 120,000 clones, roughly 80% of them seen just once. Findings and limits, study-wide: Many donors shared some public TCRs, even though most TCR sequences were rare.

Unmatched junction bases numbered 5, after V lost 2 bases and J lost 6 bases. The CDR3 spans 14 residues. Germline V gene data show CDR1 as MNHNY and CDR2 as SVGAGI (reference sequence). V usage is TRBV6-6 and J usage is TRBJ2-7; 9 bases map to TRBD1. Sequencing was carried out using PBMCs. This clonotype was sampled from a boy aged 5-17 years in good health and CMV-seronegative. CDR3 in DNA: TGTGCCAGCAGTTACCGGGACAGGGCGTCCGAGCAGTACTTC. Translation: CASSYRDRASEQYF.